This T cell receptor (beta chain) was recorded in a study of T-cell reconstitution after alpha-beta-depleted transplantation in children. Regarding the study as a whole: The origin of alpha-beta T cells about two months after transplant was reportedly several hundred expanded graft clones.

Germline assignment: CDR1 SGHTA and CDR2 FQGNSA. The CDR3 totals 13 residues. J gave up 8 bases and V 5 bases, and 6 bases lay outside the gene matches. This clonotype was recorded at least ten times. Its antigen is still unknown. Preparation of the TCRbeta library involved a method that used unique molecular identifiers. TCRdb processed the PCR reads anew with MiXCR; each CDR3 protein has one entry. The table includes 240,000 or so distinct CDR3 sequences, 8.2% detected once. The J gene is TRBJ1-2, the V gene TRBV7-2; 9 nucleotides align to TRBD1. This clonotype was sampled from a male patient aged 10-17 years who had a stem cell transplant for acute lymphoblastic leukemia, so the T cells may come from the graft donor. The sequencing used PBMCs, mostly from graft donor cells, collected 180 days after TCRalphabeta/CD19-depleted stem cell transplant. The CDR3 sequence: CASSPQGATGYTF. In DNA form, the CDR3 reads TGTGCCAGCAGCCCACAGGGGGCGACGGGCTACACCTTC.